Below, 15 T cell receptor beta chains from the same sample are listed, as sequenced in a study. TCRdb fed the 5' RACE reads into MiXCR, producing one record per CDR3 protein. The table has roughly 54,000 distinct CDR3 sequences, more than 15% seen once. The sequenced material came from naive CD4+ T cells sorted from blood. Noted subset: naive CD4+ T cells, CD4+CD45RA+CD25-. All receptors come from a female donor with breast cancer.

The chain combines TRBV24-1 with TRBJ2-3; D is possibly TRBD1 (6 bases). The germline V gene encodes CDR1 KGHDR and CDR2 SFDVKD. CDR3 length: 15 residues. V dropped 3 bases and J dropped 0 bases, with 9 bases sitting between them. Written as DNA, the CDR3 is TGTGCCACCAGTGATACAGGGCGAAGCACAGATACGCAGTATTTT. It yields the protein CATSDTGRSTDTQYF.

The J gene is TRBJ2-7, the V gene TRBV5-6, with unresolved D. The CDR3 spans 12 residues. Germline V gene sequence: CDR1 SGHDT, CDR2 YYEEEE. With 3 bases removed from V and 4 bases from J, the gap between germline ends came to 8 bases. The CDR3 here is CASSSDLYEQYF. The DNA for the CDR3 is TGTGCCAGCAGCTCGGACCTTTACGAGCAGTACTTC.

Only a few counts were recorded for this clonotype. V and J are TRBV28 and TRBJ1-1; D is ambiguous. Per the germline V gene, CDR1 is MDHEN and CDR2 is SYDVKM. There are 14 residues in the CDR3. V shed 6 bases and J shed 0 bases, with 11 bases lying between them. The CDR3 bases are TGTGCCAGCAGACAGCGAACCATGAACACTGAAGCTTTCTTT. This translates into CASRQRTMNTEAFF.

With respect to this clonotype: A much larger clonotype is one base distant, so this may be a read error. The CDR3 DNA reads TGTGCCAGCTCACGGTATTTAGCCAAAAGCATTCAGTACTTC. It specifies CASSRYLAKSIQYF. The gene calls are TRBV18 and TRBJ2-4; the D is unclear. This CDR3 has 14 residues. Per the germline V gene, CDR1 is KGHSH and CDR2 is LQKENI.

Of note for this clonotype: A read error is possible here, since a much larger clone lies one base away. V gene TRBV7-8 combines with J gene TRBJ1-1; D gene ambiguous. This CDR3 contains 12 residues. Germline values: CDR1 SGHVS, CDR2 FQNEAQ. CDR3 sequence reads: CASSLSYTEASF. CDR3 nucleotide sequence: TGTGCCAGCAGCTTAAGTTACACTGAAGCTTCCTTT.

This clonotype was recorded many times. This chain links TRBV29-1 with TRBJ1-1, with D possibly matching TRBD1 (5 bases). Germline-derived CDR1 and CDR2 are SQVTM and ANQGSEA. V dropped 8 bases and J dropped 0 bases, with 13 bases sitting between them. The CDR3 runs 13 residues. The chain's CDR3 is CSIIQVLNTEAFF. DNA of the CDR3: TGCAGCATAATACAGGTATTGAACACTGAAGCTTTCTTT. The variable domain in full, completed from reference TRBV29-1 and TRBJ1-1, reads SAVISQKPSRDICQRGTSLTIQCQVDSQVTMMFWYRQQPGQSLTLIATANQGSEATYESGFVIDKFPISRPNLTFSTLTVSNMSPEDSSIYLCSIIQVLNTEAFFGQGTRLTVV.

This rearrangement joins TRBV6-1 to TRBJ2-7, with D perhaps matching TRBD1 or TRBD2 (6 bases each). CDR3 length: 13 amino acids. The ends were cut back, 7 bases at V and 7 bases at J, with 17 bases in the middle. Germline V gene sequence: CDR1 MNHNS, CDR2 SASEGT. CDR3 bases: TGTGCCAGCACTTTGACCCTAGGGGGGGAGCAGTACTTC. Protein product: CASTLTLGGEQYF.

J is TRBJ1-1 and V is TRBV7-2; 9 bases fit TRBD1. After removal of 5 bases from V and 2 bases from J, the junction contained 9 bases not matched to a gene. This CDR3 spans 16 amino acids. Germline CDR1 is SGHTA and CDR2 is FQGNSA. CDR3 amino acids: CASSTLPGQGNTEAFF. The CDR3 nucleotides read TGTGCCAGCAGCACCCTCCCGGGACAGGGTAACACTGAAGCTTTCTTT. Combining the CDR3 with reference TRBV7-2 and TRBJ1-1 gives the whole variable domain GAGVSQSPSNKVTEKGKDVELRCDPISGHTALYWYRQSLGQGLEFLIYFQGNSAPDKSGLPSDRFSAERTGGSVSTLTIQRTQQEDSAVYLCASSTLPGQGNTEAFFGQGTRLTVV.

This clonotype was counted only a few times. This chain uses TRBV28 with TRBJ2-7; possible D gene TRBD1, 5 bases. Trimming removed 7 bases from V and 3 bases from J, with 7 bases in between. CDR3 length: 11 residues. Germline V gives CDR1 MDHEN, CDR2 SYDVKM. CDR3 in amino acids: CASIRGYEQYF. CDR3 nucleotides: TGTGCCAGCATTAGGGGCTACGAGCAGTACTTC.

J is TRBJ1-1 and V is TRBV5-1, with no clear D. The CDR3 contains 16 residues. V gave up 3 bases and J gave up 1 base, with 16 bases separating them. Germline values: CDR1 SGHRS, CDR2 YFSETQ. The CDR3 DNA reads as TGCGCCAGCAGCTCCCAAACCGGACGGACGAACACTGAAGCTTTCTTT. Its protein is CASSSQTGRTNTEAFF.

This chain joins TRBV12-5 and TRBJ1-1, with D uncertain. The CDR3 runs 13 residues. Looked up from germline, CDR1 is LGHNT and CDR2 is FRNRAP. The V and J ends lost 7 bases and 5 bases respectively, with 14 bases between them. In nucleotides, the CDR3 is TGTGCTAGTGCGGGTATCGGAGGGACTGAAGCTTTCTTT. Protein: CASAGIGGTEAFF.

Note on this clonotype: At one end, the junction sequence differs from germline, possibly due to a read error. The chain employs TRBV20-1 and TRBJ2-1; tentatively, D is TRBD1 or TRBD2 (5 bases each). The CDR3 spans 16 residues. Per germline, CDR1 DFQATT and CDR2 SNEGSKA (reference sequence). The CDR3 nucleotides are TGCAGTGCTAGTGAACCGGGACGTTCCCTTTACAATGAGCAGTGCTTC. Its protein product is CSASEPGRSLYNEQCF.

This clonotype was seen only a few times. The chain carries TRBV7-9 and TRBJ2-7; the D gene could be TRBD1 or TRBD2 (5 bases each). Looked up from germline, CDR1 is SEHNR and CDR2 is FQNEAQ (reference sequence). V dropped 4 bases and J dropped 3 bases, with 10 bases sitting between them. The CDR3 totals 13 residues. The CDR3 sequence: CASSSGRFYEQYF. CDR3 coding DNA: TGTGCCAGCAGCTCGGGACGATTCTACGAGCAGTACTTC.

In nucleotides, the CDR3 is TGTGCCACCAGCATAGAACAGGATCAGCCCCAGCATTTT. This translates into CATSIEQDQPQHF. The chain carries TRBV15 and TRBJ1-5; D is possibly TRBD1 (5 bases). Germline lookup yields CDR1 LNHNV and CDR2 YYDKDF (reference sequence). Trimming took 4 bases from V and 5 from J, leaving 9 bases between them. The CDR3 sequence is 13 residues long.

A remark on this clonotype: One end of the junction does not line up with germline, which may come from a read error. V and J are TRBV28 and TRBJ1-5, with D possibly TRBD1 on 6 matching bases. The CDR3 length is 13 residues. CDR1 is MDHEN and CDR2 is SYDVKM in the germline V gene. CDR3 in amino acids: CASRLQGDQPRHF. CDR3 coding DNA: TGTGCCAGCAGGTTACAGGGAGATCAGCCCCGGCATTTT.